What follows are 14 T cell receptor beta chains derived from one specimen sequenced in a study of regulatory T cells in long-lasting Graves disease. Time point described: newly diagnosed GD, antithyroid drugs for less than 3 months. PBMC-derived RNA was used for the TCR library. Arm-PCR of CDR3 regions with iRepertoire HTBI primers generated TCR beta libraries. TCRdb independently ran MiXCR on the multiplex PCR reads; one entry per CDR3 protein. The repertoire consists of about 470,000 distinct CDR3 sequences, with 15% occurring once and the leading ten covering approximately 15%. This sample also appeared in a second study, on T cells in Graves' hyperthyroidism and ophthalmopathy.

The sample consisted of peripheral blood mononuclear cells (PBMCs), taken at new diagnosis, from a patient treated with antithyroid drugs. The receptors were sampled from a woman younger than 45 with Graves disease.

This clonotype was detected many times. The CDR3: CASSLTRDLATNEQFF. CDR3 DNA: TGTGCCAGCAGCTTAACCCGGGACTTGGCTACCAATGAGCAGTTCTTC. The chain employs TRBV13 and TRBJ2-1; possibly TRBD2 for D (6 bases). The CDR3 covers 16 residues. The V and J ends lost 2 bases and 6 bases respectively, with 17 bases between them. The germline V gene has CDR1 PRHDT and CDR2 FYEKMQ (reference sequence).

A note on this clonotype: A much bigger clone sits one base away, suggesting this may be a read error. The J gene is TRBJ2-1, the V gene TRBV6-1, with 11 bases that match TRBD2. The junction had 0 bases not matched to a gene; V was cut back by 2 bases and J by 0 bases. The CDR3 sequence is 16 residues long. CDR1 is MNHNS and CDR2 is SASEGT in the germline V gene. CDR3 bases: TGTGCCAGCAGTGAAACTAGCGGGAGCTCCTACAATGAGCAGTTCTTC. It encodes CASSETSGSSYNEQFF.

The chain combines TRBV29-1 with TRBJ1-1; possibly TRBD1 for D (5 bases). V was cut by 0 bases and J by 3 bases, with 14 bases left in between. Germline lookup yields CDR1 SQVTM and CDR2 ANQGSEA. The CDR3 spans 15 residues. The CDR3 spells CSVEESRERHTEAFF. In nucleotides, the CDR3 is TGCAGCGTTGAAGAGAGCAGGGAGAGGCACACTGAAGCTTTCTTT.

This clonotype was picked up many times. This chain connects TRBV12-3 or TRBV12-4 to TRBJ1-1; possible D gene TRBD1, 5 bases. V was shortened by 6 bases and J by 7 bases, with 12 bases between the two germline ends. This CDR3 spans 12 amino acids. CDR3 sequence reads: CASRGAPLEAFF. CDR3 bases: TGTGCCAGCAGAGGGGCACCTCTTGAAGCTTTCTTT.

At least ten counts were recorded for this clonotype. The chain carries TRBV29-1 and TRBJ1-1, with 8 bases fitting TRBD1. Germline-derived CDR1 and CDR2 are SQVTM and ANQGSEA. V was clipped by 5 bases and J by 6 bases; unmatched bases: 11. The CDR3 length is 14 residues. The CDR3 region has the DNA TGCAGCGTTAGAAGACAGGGGAGAAAGGCTGAAGCTTTCTTT. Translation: CSVRRQGRKAEAFF.

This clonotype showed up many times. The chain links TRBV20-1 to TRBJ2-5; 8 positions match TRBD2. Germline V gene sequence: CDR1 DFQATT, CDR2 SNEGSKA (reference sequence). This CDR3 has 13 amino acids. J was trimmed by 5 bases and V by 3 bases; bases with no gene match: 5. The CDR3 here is CSASGRASETQYF. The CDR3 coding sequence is TGCAGTGCTAGCGGGAGGGCCTCGGAGACCCAGTACTTC.

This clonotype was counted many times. The chain's CDR3 is CATSDAAVYTDTQYF. The DNA of the CDR3 is TGTGCCACCAGTGATGCGGCAGTGTACACAGATACGCAGTATTTT. The chain combines TRBV24-1 with TRBJ2-3; D not resolved. Trimming shortened V by 3 bases and J by 2 bases, and 11 bases separated the two germline ends. This CDR3 contains 15 residues. Germline assignment: CDR1 KGHDR and CDR2 SFDVKD.

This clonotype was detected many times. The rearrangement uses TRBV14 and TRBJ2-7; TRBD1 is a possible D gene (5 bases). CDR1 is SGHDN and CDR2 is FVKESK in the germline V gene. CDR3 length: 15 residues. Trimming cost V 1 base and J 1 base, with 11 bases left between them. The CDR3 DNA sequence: TGTGCCAGCAGCCAAGTGGGGCTGGGTTCCTACGAGCAGTACTTC. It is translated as CASSQVGLGSYEQYF.

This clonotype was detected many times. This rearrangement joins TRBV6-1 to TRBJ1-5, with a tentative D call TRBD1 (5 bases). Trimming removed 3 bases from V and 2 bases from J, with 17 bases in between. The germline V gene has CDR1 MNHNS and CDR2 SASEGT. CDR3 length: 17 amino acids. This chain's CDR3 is CASSDSPPGEGNQPQHF. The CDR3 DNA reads TGTGCCAGCAGTGATTCTCCGCCGGGGGAGGGCAATCAGCCCCAGCATTTT.

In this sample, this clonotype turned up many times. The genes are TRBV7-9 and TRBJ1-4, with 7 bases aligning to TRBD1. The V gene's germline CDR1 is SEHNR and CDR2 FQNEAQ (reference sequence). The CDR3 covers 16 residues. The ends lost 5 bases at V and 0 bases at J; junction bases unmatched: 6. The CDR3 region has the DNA TGTGCCAGCAGCCGAGCAGGGACAGCAACTAATGAAAAACTGTTTTTT. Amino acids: CASSRAGTATNEKLFF.

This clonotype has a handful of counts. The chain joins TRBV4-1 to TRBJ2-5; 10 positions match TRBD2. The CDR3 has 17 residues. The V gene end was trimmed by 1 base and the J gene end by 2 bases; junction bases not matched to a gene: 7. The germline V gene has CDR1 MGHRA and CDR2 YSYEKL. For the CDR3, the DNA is TGCGCCAGCAGCCAAGCTCCTAGCGGGAGCTTACAAGAGACCCAGTACTTC. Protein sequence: CASSQAPSGSLQETQYF.

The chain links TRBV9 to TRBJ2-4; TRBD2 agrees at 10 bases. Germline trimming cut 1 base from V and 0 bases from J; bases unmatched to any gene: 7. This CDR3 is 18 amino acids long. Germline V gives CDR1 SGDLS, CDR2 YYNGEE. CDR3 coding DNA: TGTGCCAGCAGCGTAAGTGCCCTAGCGGGAGTAGCCAAAAACATTCAGTACTTC. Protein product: CASSVSALAGVAKNIQYF.

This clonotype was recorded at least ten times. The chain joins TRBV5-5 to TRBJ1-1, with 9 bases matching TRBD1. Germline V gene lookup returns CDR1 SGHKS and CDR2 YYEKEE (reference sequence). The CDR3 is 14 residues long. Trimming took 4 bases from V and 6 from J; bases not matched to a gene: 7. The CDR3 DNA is TGTGCCAGCAGCGGCCGGGACAGGGATCCTGAAGCTTTCTTT. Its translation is CASSGRDRDPEAFF.

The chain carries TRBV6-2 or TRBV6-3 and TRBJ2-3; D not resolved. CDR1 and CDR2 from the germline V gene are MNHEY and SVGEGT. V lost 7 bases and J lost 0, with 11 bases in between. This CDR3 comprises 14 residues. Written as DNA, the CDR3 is TGTGCCAGCACCCGGCGGCTGAGCACAGATACGCAGTATTTT. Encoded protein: CASTRRLSTDTQYF.